This is a list of T cell receptor beta chains from one sample in a study of blood T cell repertoires in COVID-19. Measured with immunoSEQ multiplex PCR; TCRdb has only the in-frame clones, and not every one. The sample contains around 400,000 clones, under 90% of which appear only once. Input material: PBMCs or T cells enriched from blood (not recorded which). Receptors originate from a woman aged 25 to 39 who had recovered from COVID-19. Each CDR3 is given with its conserved first and last residue. A D gene is named only where the DNA matches it firmly. A row's size may be missing; if present it is once, few, many or a size class.

v_gene	d_gene	abundance	j_gene	CDR3aa	CDR3nt
TRBV20-1	-	once	TRBJ2-1	CSAYSGIEQFF	TGCAGTGCTTACAGCGGCATCGAGCAGTTCTTC
TRBV5-1	TRBD2	-	TRBJ2-1	CASSLARLAGVNEQFF	TGCGCCAGCAGCTTGGCCAGACTAGCGGGGGTCAATGAGCAGTTCTTC
TRBV28	TRBD2	-	TRBJ2-7	CASRRERYEQYF	TGTGCCAGCAGGCGGGAGCGGTACGAGCAGTACTTC
TRBV3-1/TRBV3-2	TRBD2	-	TRBJ2-2	CASSPRLASTGELFF	TGTGCCAGCAGCCCCCGACTAGCGAGCACCGGGGAGCTGTTTTTT
TRBV11-2	TRBD2	-	TRBJ2-1	CASSFTSGGEQFF	TGTGCCAGCAGCTTTACTAGCGGGGGTGAGCAGTTCTTC
TRBV5-6	-	-	TRBJ1-5	CASSLAGGGRQPQHF	TGTGCCAGCAGCTTGGCGGGGGGGGGCCGTCAGCCCCAGCATTTT
TRBV7-3	-	-	TRBJ1-2	CASSLPGGTGYTF	TGTGCCAGCAGCTTACCGGGGGGAACTGGCTACACCTTC
TRBV3-1/TRBV3-2	-	few	TRBJ2-5	CASSRNTGKETQYF	TGTGCCAGCAGCCGCAATACAGGGAAAGAGACCCAGTACTTC
TRBV28	-	-	TRBJ2-2	CASSGGLSLRGELFF	TGTGCCAGCAGTGGAGGATTGTCACTCCGCGGGGAGCTGTTTTTT
TRBV3-1/TRBV3-2	-	-	TRBJ2-2	CASSQEPQGNTGELFF	TGTGCCAGCAGCCAGGAACCTCAGGGGAACACCGGGGAGCTGTTTTTT
TRBV18	-	once	TRBJ1-1	CASSVREGDEAFF	TGTGCCAGCTCCGTACGTGAGGGTGATGAAGCTTTCTTT
TRBV7-8	TRBD2	-	TRBJ2-2	CASSLIGGGTGELFF	TGTGCCAGCAGCTTAATCGGGGGGGGCACCGGGGAGCTGTTTTTT
TRBV13	TRBD1	-	TRBJ2-7	CASSLVGTGGRVSNF	TGTGCCAGCAGCCTAGTGGGGACAGGGGGCCGGGTCTCCAACTTC
TRBV9	-	-	TRBJ2-5	CASSVAQDRRETQYF	TGTGCCAGCAGCGTAGCACAGGACCGACGAGAGACCCAGTACTTC
TRBV5-6	-	-	TRBJ1-1	CASSLDSTVAFF	TGTGCCAGCAGCCTGGACAGTACGGTCGCTTTCTTT
TRBV6-5	TRBD1	-	TRBJ1-1	CASTAGGRQMAFF	TGTGCCAGCACGGCAGGGGGACGGCAAATGGCTTTCTTT
TRBV19	TRBD2	-	TRBJ2-5	CASSLAGGRETQYF	TGTGCCAGTAGCTTAGCGGGGGGGCGAGAGACCCAGTACTTC
TRBV20-1	-	once	TRBJ2-5	CSASTGLGETQYF	TGCAGTGCTAGTACAGGGTTAGGAGAGACCCAGTACTTC
TRBV11-3	TRBD1	-	TRBJ1-1	CASSCWDRDTEAFF	TGTGCCAGCAGCTGCTGGGACAGAGACACTGAAGCTTTCTTT
TRBV28	TRBD1	-	TRBJ1-4	CASKERGTGTEKLFF	TGTGCCAGCAAAGAGAGGGGGACAGGGACAGAAAAACTGTTTTTT
TRBV6-5	-	-	TRBJ1-5	CASSYAGAQPQHF	TGTGCCAGCAGTTACGCGGGTGCTCAGCCCCAGCATTTT
TRBV18	-	once	TRBJ2-1	CASSPRIRADEQFF	TGTGCCAGCTCACCACGCATCAGGGCGGATGAGCAGTTCTTC
TRBV2	TRBD1	many	TRBJ1-3	CASSAVDRAGNTIYF	TGTGCCAGCAGTGCGGTGGACAGGGCGGGAAACACCATATATTTT
TRBV7-6	TRBD1	-	TRBJ2-7	CASSSVDRGHEQYF	TGTGCCAGCAGCTCCGTTGACAGGGGGCACGAGCAGTACTTC
TRBV9	TRBD2	few	TRBJ2-6	CASSRRGEPSGSPGANVLTF	TGTGCCAGCAGCCGTAGGGGGGAACCTAGCGGGAGTCCTGGGGCCAACGTCCTGACTTTC
TRBV5-5	-	-	TRBJ1-6	CASSFSAGYNSPLHF	TGTGCCAGCAGCTTTTCCGCAGGCTATAATTCACCCCTCCACTTT
TRBV7-3	TRBD1	-	TRBJ2-5	CASSGTGFGETQYF	TGTGCCAGCTCCGGGACAGGGTTTGGAGAGACCCAGTACTTC
TRBV7-9	TRBD1	-	TRBJ1-2	CASNPGTAYGYTF	TGTGCCAGCAATCCCGGGACAGCATATGGCTACACCTTC
TRBV29-1	TRBD1	-	TRBJ1-5	CSVAGGWNQPQHF	TGCAGCGTTGCAGGGGGCTGGAATCAGCCCCAGCATTTT
TRBV27	TRBD2	-	TRBJ2-5	CASSFRTSGRIGETQYF	TGTGCCAGCAGTTTTCGGACTAGCGGGAGGATAGGAGAGACCCAGTACTTC
TRBV7-9	-	-	TRBJ2-7	CASSPRLGATYEQYF	TGTGCCAGCAGCCCCCGGCTAGGGGCTACCTACGAGCAGTACTTC
TRBV7-9	-	once	TRBJ2-2	CASSWGVYTGELFF	TGTGCCAGCAGCTGGGGCGTATACACCGGGGAGCTGTTTTTT
TRBV2	TRBD1	-	TRBJ2-3	CASGQESTSLTQYF	TGTGCCAGCGGACAGGAAAGTACCTCGCTAACGCAGTATTTT
TRBV4-1	-	-	TRBJ1-6	CASNQDQEADVGPLHF	TGCGCCAGCAACCAAGATCAGGAGGCGGACGTAGGACCCCTCCACTTT
TRBV21-1	-	-	TRBJ2-3	CASSKYRDTQYF	TGTGCCAGCAGCAAGTACAGGGATACGCAGTATTTT
TRBV5-6	-	-	TRBJ1-2	CASSKDWVNYGYTF	TGTGCCAGCAGCAAGGACTGGGTTAACTATGGCTACACCTTC
TRBV9	-	-	TRBJ2-7	CASSAGFTYEQYF	TGTGCCAGCAGCGCGGGGTTCACCTACGAGCAGTACTTC
TRBV5-1	TRBD1	-	TRBJ1-2	CASSSTGGDTYGYTF	TGCGCCAGCAGCTCGACAGGGGGCGACACCTATGGCTACACCTTC
TRBV5-1	-	-	TRBJ2-6	CASSLRESGANVLTF	TGCGCCAGCAGCTTGAGAGAATCTGGGGCCAACGTCCTGACTTTC